This entry lists 6 T cell receptor beta chains sequenced from one sample in a study of blood T cell repertoires in COVID-19. Generated by immunoSEQ multiplex PCR, the TCRdb table keeps only in-frame clones and is missing some. The table records a few hundred thousand clones, approximately 85% of them present only once. What was sequenced was peripheral blood. All receptors derive from a human donor with COVID-19, enrolled during active disease. The donor label of this sample is uncertain.

The chain has TRBV3-1 (or the pseudogene TRBV3-2) and TRBJ2-1; 13 nucleotides match TRBD2. The germline V gene has CDR1 LGHDT and CDR2 YNNKEL (reference sequence). V lost 4 bases, J lost 6 bases, and 3 bases stayed unmatched. The CDR3 sequence is 15 residues long. The DNA for the CDR3 is TGTGCCAGCAGCCTAACTAGCGGGAGGGGCAATGAGCAGTTCTTC. This codes for CASSLTSGRGNEQFF.

V usage is TRBV12-3 or TRBV12-4 and J usage is TRBJ2-5; 7 positions match TRBD1. The CDR3 sequence is 13 residues long. Trimming took 5 bases from V and 3 from J; bases not matched to a gene: 3. The chain's CDR3 is CASSQGTEETQYF. As DNA, the CDR3 is TGTGCCAGCAGTCAAGGGACAGAAGAGACCCAGTACTTC.

This clone was seen only a few times. This chain joins TRBV15 and TRBJ1-1; a possible D gene is TRBD1 (6 bases). Trimming stripped 3 bases from V and 1 base from J, with 12 bases between. This CDR3 contains 15 residues. The germline gives CDR1 LNHNV, CDR2 YYDKDF (reference sequence). The CDR3 nucleotides read TGTGCCACCAGCAGCGGGAACAGGGAGAACACTGAAGCTTTCTTT. Its translation: CATSSGNRENTEAFF.

This clone occurred a few times. The chain employs TRBV5-1 and TRBJ2-1, with 7 bases fitting TRBD1. Per germline, CDR1 SGHRS and CDR2 YFSETQ. V was clipped by 2 bases and J by 5 bases; unmatched bases: 16. The CDR3 extends over 18 amino acids. The chain's CDR3 is CASSLRTQGPPGNNEQFF. The CDR3 DNA reads TGCGCCAGCAGCTTAAGGACACAGGGGCCCCCGGGAAACAATGAGCAGTTCTTC.

V usage is TRBV5-1 and J usage is TRBJ2-2; D unresolved. Germline CDR1 and CDR2: SGHRS and YFSETQ. V lost 4 bases to trimming and J lost 4 bases, with 14 bases between them. This CDR3 is built from 15 residues. Here the CDR3 reads CASSLNQRGTGELFF. CDR3 nucleotides: TGCGCCAGCAGCCTGAACCAGAGAGGCACCGGGGAGCTGTTTTTT. Filled out from reference TRBV5-1 and TRBJ2-2, the complete variable domain reads KAGVTQTPRYLIKTRGQQVTLSCSPISGHRSVSWYQQTPGQGLQFLFEYFSETQRNKGNFPGRFSGRQFSNSRSEMNVSTLELGDSALYLCASSLNQRGTGELFFGEGSRLTVL.

The rearrangement joins TRBV6-5 to TRBJ2-5, with D maybe TRBD2 (6 bases). The V gene's germline CDR1 is MNHEY and CDR2 SVGAGI. The V end lost 4 bases, the J end lost 7 bases, and 19 bases lay between the germline ends. The CDR3 spans 15 residues. CDR3 amino acids: CASSSNRDSKSTQYF. CDR3 coding DNA: TGTGCCAGCAGTTCTAACCGGGACTCCAAGTCGACCCAGTACTTC.